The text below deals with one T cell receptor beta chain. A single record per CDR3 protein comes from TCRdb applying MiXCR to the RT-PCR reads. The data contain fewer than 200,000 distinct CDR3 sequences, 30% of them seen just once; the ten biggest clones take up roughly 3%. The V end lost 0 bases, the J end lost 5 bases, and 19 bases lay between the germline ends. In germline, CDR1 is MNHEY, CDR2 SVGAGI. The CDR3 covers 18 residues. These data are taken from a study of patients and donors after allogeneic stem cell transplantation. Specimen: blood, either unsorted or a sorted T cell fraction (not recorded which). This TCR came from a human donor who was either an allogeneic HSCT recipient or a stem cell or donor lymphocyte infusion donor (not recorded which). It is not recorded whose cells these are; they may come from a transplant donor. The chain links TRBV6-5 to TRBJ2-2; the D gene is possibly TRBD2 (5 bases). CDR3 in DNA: TGTGCCAGCAGTTACTCGTTCGAGTGGGAGAAGTTGACCGGGGAGCTGTTTTTT. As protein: CASSYSFEWEKLTGELFF.